What follows is one TCR beta chain and its context. The sample comes from a study of cytomegalovirus exposure and HLA in healthy donors. Per germline, CDR1 MDHEN and CDR2 SYDVKM. CDR3 size: 15 residues. V dropped 6 bases and J dropped 4 bases, with 18 bases sitting between them. Primers included in the PCR were 60 Vbeta and 13 Jbeta primers. Libraries were prepared by immunoSEQ multiplex PCR; TCRdb keeps only in-frame clonotypes and omits some of them. Found here are fewer than 90,000 clones, about 80% of them singletons; the top ten hold around 6%. This receptor was identified in a female donor in good health and CMV-seronegative. The V call is TRBV28, the J call TRBJ2-5; weak D call: TRBD1 (6 bases). Sequencing used PBMCs. The DNA of the CDR3 is TGTGCCAGCAGCCCCTACAGGGTTAAGAGAGAGACCCAGTACTTC. It translates to CASSPYRVKRETQYF.